Listed here is a single TCR beta chain. Its antigen is still unknown. These data come from a study of early stage breast cancer tumors. Background on the study: Of about 17 invasive breast tumors, twelve were hormone receptor-positive, HER2-negative. Study outcomes and limitations: Tumors had around 2.5-fold higher T cell density than normal breast.

The method was immunoSEQ multiplex PCR; TCRdb's version includes in-frame clones alone and lacks a portion of them. The table records about 50,000 clones, around 80% of them present only once. The V end was cut by 3 bases, the J end by 0 bases, with 14 bases between. Per germline, CDR1 SGHRS and CDR2 YFSETQ. This CDR3 is built from 16 residues. The clonotype was recovered from a person in their 40s with breast cancer. The gene calls are TRBV5-1 and TRBJ2-3; D perhaps matches TRBD2 (5 bases). Sequencing input: blood. The CDR3 DNA reads TGCGCCAGCAGCTCGTCTAGCTACGGTAGCACAGATACGCAGTATTTT. Its translation: CASSSSSYGSTDTQYF. The full variable domain, rest sourced from reference TRBV5-1 and TRBJ2-3, is KAGVTQTPRYLIKTRGQQVTLSCSPISGHRSVSWYQQTPGQGLQFLFEYFSETQRNKGNFPGRFSGRQFSNSRSEMNVSTLELGDSALYLCASSSSSYGSTDTQYFGPGTRLTVL.